Listed here is a single T cell receptor beta chain. This clonotype was counted only a few times. The antigen it binds to is not known. Per-base qualities were not stored, and no clone one base away is much larger. The donors were around 39 Caucasian individuals from Russia, aged about 6 to 100 years, who were systemically healthy. Each donor gave 9.5 to 10 milliliters of peripheral blood, drawn into EDTA-treated Vacutainer tubes. Ficoll-Paque density-gradient centrifugation was used to isolate PBMCs, with at least 7 million per sample. Trizol reagent was used to extract total RNA from PBMCs, with at least 5.5 micrograms per sample. The percentages of naive CD45RAhigh/CD27high T cells were determined by flow cytometry on a PBMC aliquot from every donor. This sample was taken from a study of blood T cells in healthy people across ages (dated by TCRdb to the mid-2010s). About the full investigation: In model experiments, template switching captured roughly one uniquely barcoded TCR beta cDNA molecule for every two T cells. Using deep sequencing normalized with unique cDNA molecular identifiers, the study measured how TCR beta repertoire diversity changes with age. Two additional independent replicas of 1 million unique cDNA reads from the same blood draw were analyzed for two donors (one aged 18 to 29 and one aged 80 or older). To avoid experimental bias, donors of different ages were randomly spread across the sequencing lanes. Four age groups were formed from the donors: young (average 16 years), middle-aged (approximately 39), aged (around 62) and long-lived (less than 85). Overall study outcomes, separate from this receptor: Because the CMV infection status of the donors was unknown, age-related changes in expanded clonotypes may potentially have been confounded. The long-lived group showed more naive CD4+ T cells, fewer expanded clones and increased TCR diversity than the aged group, suggesting age selection. As age increased, observed TCR beta diversity per million T cells dropped in a roughly linear way, and a significant reduction was already evident by age 40. Observed TCR beta diversity correlated strongly with the percentage of naive T cells measured by flow cytometry. Estimates of total diversity based on one million sequenced T cells were regarded as lower bounds and as underestimates. Since profiling was done on bulk unsorted PBMCs, naive and antigen-experienced compartments could not be conclusively compared.

Library construction relied on 5' RACE. Sequencing used an Illumina HiSeq 2500. A second PCR of about 6 to 12 cycles was performed with a sample-barcoded 5' primer and a J-beta primer mix. Each TCR beta cDNA molecule received a unique molecular identifier from a template-switch 5' adaptor carrying 12 random nucleotides. At least 2.5 million CDR3-containing paired-end reads were obtained from each sample. All of the RNA was converted into first-strand cDNA using the Mint cDNA synthesis kit, with a TRBC-specific oligonucleotide serving as the primer. All cDNA was treated with uracil-DNA glycosylase and then went through a first 18-cycle PCR with the universal primers M1SS and BC2_uni_R. The paper's processing steps were these. Normalization of each sample was performed by random selection of 1 million high-quality reads, each carrying a distinct molecular identifier. Reads sharing molecular identifiers were discarded rather than binned into consensus sequences. MiTCR, run with a Q25 quality threshold and the strictest error-elimination algorithm, handled CDR3 identification, clonotype clustering and error correction. A nonparametric unseen species model with Euler transformation was used to estimate a lower bound on total TCR beta diversity. Through fastp at Q25 and MiXCR, TCRdb rebuilt clones from the public reads, retaining in-frame beta chains. Under each unique CDR3 protein, matching rows form one entry showing the most common genes and DNA. The V and J calls come from TCRdb's annotation, not from the publication. Recorded for this sample are 1.5 million to 1.8 million distinct CDR3 sequences; approximately 42% of them occurred a single time. The ten largest clones add up to roughly 3.7% of the sample.

The CDR3 runs 14 amino acids, cysteine and phenylalanine included. The only DNA kept is the CDR3, 42 bases in frame from the first base. CDR1 and CDR2, looked up from the germline V gene (reference sequence), are MNHNY and SVGAGI. Trimming accounts for 2 bases at V and 4 bases at J, while the number of junction bases matched to no gene is 3. The receptor chain draws on TRBV6-6 and TRBJ2-3, and TRBD1 aligns with 7 junction nucleotides. The sequence was obtained from a woman younger than 35 in good health. The sequenced sample was blood. At the DNA level, the sequence is TGTGCCAGCAGTTACGAGGGGGCGCCAGATACGCAGTATTTT. Translated, this gives CASSYEGAPDTQYF.